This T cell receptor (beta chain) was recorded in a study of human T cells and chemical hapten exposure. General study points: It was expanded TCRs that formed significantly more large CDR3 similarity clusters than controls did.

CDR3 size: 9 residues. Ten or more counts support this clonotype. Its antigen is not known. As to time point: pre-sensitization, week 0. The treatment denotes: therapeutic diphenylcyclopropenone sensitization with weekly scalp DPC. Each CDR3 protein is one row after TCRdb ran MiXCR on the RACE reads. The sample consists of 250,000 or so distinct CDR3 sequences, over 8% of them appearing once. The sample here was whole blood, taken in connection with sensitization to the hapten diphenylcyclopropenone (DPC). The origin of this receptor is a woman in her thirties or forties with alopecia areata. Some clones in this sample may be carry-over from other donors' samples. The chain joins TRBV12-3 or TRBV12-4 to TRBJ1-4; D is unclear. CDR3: CDWGEKLFF. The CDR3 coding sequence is TGTGATTGGGGAGAAAAACTGTTTTTT.